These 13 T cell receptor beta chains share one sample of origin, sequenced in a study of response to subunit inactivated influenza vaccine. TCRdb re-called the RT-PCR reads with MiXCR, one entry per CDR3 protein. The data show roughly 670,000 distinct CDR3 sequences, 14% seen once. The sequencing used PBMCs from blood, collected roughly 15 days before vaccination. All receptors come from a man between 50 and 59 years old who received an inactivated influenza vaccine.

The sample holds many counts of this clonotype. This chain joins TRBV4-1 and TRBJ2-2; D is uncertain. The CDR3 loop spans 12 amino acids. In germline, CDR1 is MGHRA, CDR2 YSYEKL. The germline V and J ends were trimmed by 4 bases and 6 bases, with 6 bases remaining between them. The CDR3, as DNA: TGCGCCAGCAGCCCACACCCCGGGGAGCTGTTTTTT. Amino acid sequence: CASSPHPGELFF.

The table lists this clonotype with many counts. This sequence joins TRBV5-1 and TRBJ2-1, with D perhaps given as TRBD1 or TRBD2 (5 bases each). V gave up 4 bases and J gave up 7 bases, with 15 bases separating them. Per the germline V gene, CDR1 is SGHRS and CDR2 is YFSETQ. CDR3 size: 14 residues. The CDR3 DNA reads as TGCGCCAGCAGCGACCCCCTGGGGGTTAATGAGCAGTTCTTC. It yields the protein CASSDPLGVNEQFF.

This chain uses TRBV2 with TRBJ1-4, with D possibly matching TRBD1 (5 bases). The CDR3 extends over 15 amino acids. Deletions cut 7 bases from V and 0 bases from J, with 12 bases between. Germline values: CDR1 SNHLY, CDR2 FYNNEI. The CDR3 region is CASIGTPATNEKLFF. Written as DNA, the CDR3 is TGTGCCAGCATCGGGACGCCAGCAACTAATGAAAAACTGTTTTTT.

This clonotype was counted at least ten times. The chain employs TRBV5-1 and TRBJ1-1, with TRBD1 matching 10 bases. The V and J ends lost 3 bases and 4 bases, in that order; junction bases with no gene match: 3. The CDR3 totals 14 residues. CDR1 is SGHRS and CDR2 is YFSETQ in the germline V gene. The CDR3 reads CASSWGQGTTEAFF. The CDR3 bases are TGCGCCAGCAGCTGGGGACAGGGGACCACTGAAGCTTTCTTT.

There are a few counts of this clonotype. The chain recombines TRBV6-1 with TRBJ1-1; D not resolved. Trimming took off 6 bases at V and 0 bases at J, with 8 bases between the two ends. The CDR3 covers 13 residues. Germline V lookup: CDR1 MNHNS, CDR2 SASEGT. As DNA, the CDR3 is TGTGCCAGCAGAAAGAATTTGAACACTGAAGCTTTCTTT. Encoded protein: CASRKNLNTEAFF.

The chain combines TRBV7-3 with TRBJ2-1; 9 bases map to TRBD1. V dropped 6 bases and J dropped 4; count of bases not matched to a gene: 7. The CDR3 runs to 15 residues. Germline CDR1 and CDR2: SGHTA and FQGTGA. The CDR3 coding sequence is TGTGCCAGCAGTCTGGACAGGGGCGAATACAATGAGCAGTTCTTC. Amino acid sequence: CASSLDRGEYNEQFF.

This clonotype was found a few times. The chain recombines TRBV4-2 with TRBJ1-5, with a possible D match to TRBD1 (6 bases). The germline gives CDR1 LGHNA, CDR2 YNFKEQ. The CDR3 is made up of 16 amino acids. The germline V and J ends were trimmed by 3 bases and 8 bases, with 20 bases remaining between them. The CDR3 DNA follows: TGTGCCAGCAGCCAGAGGATCGGACAAGGGGACAAGCCCCAGCATTTT. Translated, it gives CASSQRIGQGDKPQHF.

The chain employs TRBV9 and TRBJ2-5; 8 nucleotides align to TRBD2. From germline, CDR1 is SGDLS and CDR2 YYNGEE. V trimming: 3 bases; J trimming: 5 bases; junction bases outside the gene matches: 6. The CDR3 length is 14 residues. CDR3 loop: CASSAGGTRETQYF. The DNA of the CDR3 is TGTGCCAGCAGCGCGGGGGGGACCCGGGAGACCCAGTACTTC.

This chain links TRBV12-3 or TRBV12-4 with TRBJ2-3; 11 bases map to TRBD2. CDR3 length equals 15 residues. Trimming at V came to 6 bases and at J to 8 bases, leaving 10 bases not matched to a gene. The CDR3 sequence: CASRIRSGGEGTQYF. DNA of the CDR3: TGTGCCAGCAGGATCCGTAGCGGGGGGGAAGGTACGCAGTATTTT.

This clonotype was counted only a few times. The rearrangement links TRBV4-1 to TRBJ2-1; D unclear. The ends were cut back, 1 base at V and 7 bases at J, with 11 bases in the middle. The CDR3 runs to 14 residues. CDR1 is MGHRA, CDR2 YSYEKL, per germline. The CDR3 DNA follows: TGCGCCAGCAGCCAAGTGGACGGCTGGAATGAGCAGTTCTTC. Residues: CASSQVDGWNEQFF.

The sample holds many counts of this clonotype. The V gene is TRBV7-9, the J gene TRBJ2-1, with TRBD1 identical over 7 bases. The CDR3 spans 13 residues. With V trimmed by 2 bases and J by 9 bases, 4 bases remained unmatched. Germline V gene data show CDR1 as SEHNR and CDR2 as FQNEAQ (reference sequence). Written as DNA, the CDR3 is TGTGCCAGCAGCTTAAGGGGGCCGATTGAGCAGTTCTTC. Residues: CASSLRGPIEQFF.

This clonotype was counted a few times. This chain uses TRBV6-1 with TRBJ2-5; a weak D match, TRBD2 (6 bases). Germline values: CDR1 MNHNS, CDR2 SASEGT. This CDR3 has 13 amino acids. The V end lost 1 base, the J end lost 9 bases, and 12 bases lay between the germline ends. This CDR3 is CASSEEGSGAQYF. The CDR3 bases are TGTGCCAGCAGTGAAGAGGGGTCGGGGGCCCAGTACTTC.

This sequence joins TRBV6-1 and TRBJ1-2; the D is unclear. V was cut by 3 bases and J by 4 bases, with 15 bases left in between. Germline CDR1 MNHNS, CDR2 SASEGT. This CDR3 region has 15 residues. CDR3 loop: CASSDSGVLFYGYTF. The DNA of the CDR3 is TGTGCCAGCAGTGATAGTGGGGTGCTCTTCTATGGCTACACCTTC.